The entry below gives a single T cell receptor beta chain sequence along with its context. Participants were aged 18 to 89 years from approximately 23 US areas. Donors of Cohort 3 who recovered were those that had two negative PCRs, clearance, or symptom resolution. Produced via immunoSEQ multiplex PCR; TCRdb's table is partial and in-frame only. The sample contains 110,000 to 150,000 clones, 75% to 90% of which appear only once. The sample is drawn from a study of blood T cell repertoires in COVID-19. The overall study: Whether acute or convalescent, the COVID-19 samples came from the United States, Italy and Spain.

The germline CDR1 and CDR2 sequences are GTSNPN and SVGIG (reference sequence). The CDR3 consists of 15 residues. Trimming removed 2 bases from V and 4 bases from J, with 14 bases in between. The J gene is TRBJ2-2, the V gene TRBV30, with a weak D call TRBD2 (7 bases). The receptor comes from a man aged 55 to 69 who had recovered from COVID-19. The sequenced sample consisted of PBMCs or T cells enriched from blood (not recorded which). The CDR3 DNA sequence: TGTGCCTGGAGTACCGGGGGGCGAGTCACCGGGGAGCTGTTTTTT. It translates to CAWSTGGRVTGELFF.